Listed below are T cell receptor beta chains from one sample, sequenced in a study of tumor-infiltrating lymphocytes in oesophageal squamous cell carcinoma. A single record per CDR3 protein comes from TCRdb applying MiXCR to the PCR reads. Of 23,000 or so distinct CDR3 sequences in the sample, under 50% were seen once. Sequencing was performed on esophageal tumor tissue. These receptors originate from a male donor with esophageal squamous cell carcinoma. CDR3s include the opening cysteine and the closing phenylalanine or tryptophan. Each record gives: CDR3 length, D gene, J gene, clone size, V gene, CDR3 DNA, CDR3 protein. D genes are given only for firm matches. Part of the rows lack a size; the others show once, few, many or a class for expanded clones.

>20|TRBD2|TRBJ2-7|many|TRBV12-3/TRBV12-4
TGTGCCAGCAGTCCTTCGCCGGGACTAGCGGGGGTGTTTGGGTCGGGTGAGCAGTACTTC
CASSPSPGLAGVFGSGEQYF
>15|.|TRBJ2-4|medium-sized|TRBV7-9
TGTGCCAGCAGCCCCGGGACGTATGCGGGGAACATTCAGTACTTC
CASSPGTYAGNIQYF
>12|.|TRBJ2-1|.|TRBV7-2
TGTGCCAGCAGCTTAAATCAAGGTGAGCAGTTCTTC
CASSLNQGEQFF
>17|.|TRBJ2-2|.|TRBV11-1
TGTGCCAGCAGCCACAGGAAAAGAGGGGTTAACACCGGGGAGCTGTTTTTT
CASSHRKRGVNTGELFF
>13|.|TRBJ1-1|few|TRBV7-6
TGTGCCAGCAGCTTCCAAAGCTACACTGAAGCTTTCTTT
CASSFQSYTEAFF
>15|TRBD2|TRBJ2-1|.|TRBV24-1
TGTGCCACCAGTGACGTTGGACTAGCGTTAAATGAGCAGTTCTTC
CATSDVGLALNEQFF
>9|.|TRBJ1-1|few|TRBV10-1
TGCGCCAGCAGCGCACTGGCTTTCTTT
CASSALAFF
>15|TRBD1|TRBJ2-1|few|TRBV24-1
TGTGCCACCAGTGCCGGGACAGGGGGCTCAAATGAGCAGTTCTTC
CATSAGTGGSNEQFF
>11|.|TRBJ2-7|.|TRBV6-1
TGTGCCAGCACGATATATAATGAGCAGTACTTC
CASTIYNEQYF
>16|TRBD2|TRBJ2-1|many|TRBV10-3
TGTGCCATCAGTGGACGCGGGGGGAGCTCCTACAATGAGCAGTTCTTC
CAISGRGGSSYNEQFF
>15|TRBD2|TRBJ2-5|many|TRBV10-3
TGTGCCATCAGCGGACTAGCGGGAGTTGGAGAGACCCAGTACTTC
CAISGLAGVGETQYF
>17|TRBD1|TRBJ2-5|once|TRBV6-8
TGTGCCAGCAGTGGCCGGGACAGGGGGCTATGGGGAGAGACCCAGTACTTC
CASSGRDRGLWGETQYF
>13|TRBD1|TRBJ1-2|few|TRBV10-3
TGTGCCATCAGTGGGACAGGAAGTTATGGCTACACCTTC
CAISGTGSYGYTF
>17|TRBD2|TRBJ2-1|few|TRBV28
TGTGCCAGCAGTTTATCCCTGACTAGCGGGGATTACAATGAGCAGTTCTTC
CASSLSLTSGDYNEQFF
>17|.|TRBJ2-4|.|TRBV7-2
TGTGCCAGCAGCTCCCAACATACCAACTCAGGTCGCAACATTCAGTACTTC
CASSSQHTNSGRNIQYF
>14|TRBD1|TRBJ2-5|.|TRBV9
TGTGCCAGCAGCGTAGCGGACAGGGGAGAGACCCAGTACTTC
CASSVADRGETQYF
>15|.|TRBJ2-2|.|TRBV4-1
TGCGCCAGCAGCCTTGGGGGGTCGGTCACCGGGGAGCTGTTTTTT
CASSLGGSVTGELFF
>14|.|TRBJ2-1|.|TRBV5-6
TGTGCCAGCAGCTTGGGACAGGCCTACAATGAGCAGTTCTTC
CASSLGQAYNEQFF
>17|.|TRBJ1-5|medium-sized|TRBV7-2
TGTGCCAGCAGCTTAGGTTCGTTGGGGGCTAGCAATCAGCCCCAGCATTTT
CASSLGSLGASNQPQHF
>14|TRBD1|TRBJ2-7|many|TRBV28
TGTGCCAGCAGCCCGACGGGACAGGTCTACGAGCAGTACTTC
CASSPTGQVYEQYF
>17|TRBD2|TRBJ2-3|many|TRBV6-1
TGTGCCAGCAGCCCGGCGCCAAGCGGGATTAGCACAGATACGCAGTATTTT
CASSPAPSGISTDTQYF
>13|.|TRBJ2-3|.|TRBV7-6
TGTGCCAGCAGCTTAGAGTTACCGGATACACAGTATTTT
CASSLELPDTQYF
>13|.|TRBJ2-7|medium-sized|TRBV7-6
TGTGCCAGCAGCTTAGCGGTTACCTACGAGCAGTACTTC
CASSLAVTYEQYF
>14|.|TRBJ1-3|many|TRBV5-1
TGCGCCAGCAGCTTGGAGGCTGTCGGAAACACCATATATTTT
CASSLEAVGNTIYF
>20|TRBD2|TRBJ2-2|few|TRBV28
TGTGCCAGCAGTTTATGGTGGGGCGGGGCTAGCGGGCCGAACACCGGGGAGCTGTTTTTT
CASSLWWGGASGPNTGELFF
>16|TRBD1|TRBJ1-5|many|TRBV27
TGTGCCAGCAGTTTATCGCGGGGACAGCGCAATCAGCCCCAGCATTTT
CASSLSRGQRNQPQHF
>17|.|TRBJ2-6|.|TRBV6-1
TGTGCCAGCAGTCGTCAGGGGCCTAACTCTGGGGCCAACGTCCTGACTTTC
CASSRQGPNSGANVLTF
>12|.|TRBJ1-2|.|TRBV7-6
TGTGCCAGCAGCCCTAACACTTATGGCTACACCTTC
CASSPNTYGYTF
>14|.|TRBJ2-5|many|TRBV18
TGTGCCAGCTCACCCCGGGTGGAGCAAGAGACCCAGTACTTC
CASSPRVEQETQYF
>18|TRBD1|TRBJ1-5|.|TRBV7-8
TGTGCCAGCAGCCCAAGAGCGACAGGGTCCTATAGCAATCAGCCCCAGCATTTT
CASSPRATGSYSNQPQHF
>17|TRBD1|TRBJ2-4|.|TRBV7-8
TGTGCCAGCAGCTTAATGTATGGACAGGGGGGCACCGGGGAGCTGTACTTC
CASSLMYGQGGTGELYF
>13|.|TRBJ2-7|medium-sized|TRBV7-8
TGTGCCAGCAGGGGGTACAGGGGAGGCGAGCAGTACTTC
CASRGYRGGEQYF
>15|TRBD2|TRBJ2-3|many|TRBV18
TGTGCCAGCTCACCACGCCAGGGAGGGTCAGATACGCAGTATTTT
CASSPRQGGSDTQYF
>14|TRBD1|TRBJ1-2|many|TRBV4-1
TGCGCCAGCAGCCAGATGACAGGGTTCTATGGCTACACCTTC
CASSQMTGFYGYTF
>15|.|TRBJ2-7|.|TRBV7-6
TGTGCCAGCAGCTTAGCGGTTGGTAGCAACTACGAGCAGTACTTC
CASSLAVGSNYEQYF
>13|.|TRBJ2-3|.|TRBV2
TGTGCCAGCAGTGAGGGCCTCACAGATACGCAGTATTTT
CASSEGLTDTQYF
>12|.|TRBJ2-1|.|TRBV7-2
TGTGCCAGCAGGCGCCTAGGGGATGAGCAGTTCTTC
CASRRLGDEQFF
>12|.|TRBJ2-1|.|TRBV7-4
TGTGCCAGCAGCTTAATGGGCGAAACGCAGTTCTTC
CASSLMGETQFF
>15|TRBD2|TRBJ2-3|many|TRBV5-4
TGTGCCAGCAGCTTCACTAGCGGGGGGATCGATACGCAGTATTTT
CASSFTSGGIDTQYF
>16|TRBD2|TRBJ2-2|.|TRBV7-3
TGTGCCAGCAGCTCTAGACTAGCGGGAAGCACCGGGGAGCTGTTTTTT
CASSSRLAGSTGELFF
>15|.|TRBJ2-1|few|TRBV7-2
TGTGCCAGCAGCTTAGACAACGGAGGGTATAATGAGCAGTTCTTC
CASSLDNGGYNEQFF